This T cell receptor (beta chain) was sequenced in a study of cytomegalovirus exposure and HLA in healthy donors. Study information: The same platform was used for the 120 validation repertoires and the roughly 670 first-cohort repertoires, a later analysis reported.

Produced via immunoSEQ multiplex PCR; TCRdb's table is partial and in-frame only. Of about 98,000 clones in the sample, roughly 90% were seen once. The receptor was derived from a young man in good health and CMV-seropositive. The specimen was PBMCs.

Here the CDR3 reads CASSLVEGRGNTEAFF. Here the CDR3 DNA reads TGTGCCAGCAGCTTAGTGGAGGGACGAGGAAACACTGAAGCTTTCTTT. V is TRBV7-9 and J is TRBJ1-1; maybe TRBD1 (5 bases). Germline loops: CDR1 SEHNR, CDR2 FQNEAQ (reference sequence). This CDR3 has 16 residues. Trimming pared 1 base from V and 2 bases from J, leaving 14 bases between.